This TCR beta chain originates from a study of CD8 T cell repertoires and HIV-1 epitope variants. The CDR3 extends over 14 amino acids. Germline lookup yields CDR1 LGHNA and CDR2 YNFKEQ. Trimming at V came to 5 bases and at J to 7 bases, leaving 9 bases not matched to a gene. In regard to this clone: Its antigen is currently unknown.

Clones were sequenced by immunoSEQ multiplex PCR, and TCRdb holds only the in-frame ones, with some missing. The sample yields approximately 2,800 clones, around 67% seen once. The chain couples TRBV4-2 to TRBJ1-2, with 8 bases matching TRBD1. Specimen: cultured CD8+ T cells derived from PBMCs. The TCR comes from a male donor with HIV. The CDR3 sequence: CASSSWTGRAGYTF. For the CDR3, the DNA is TGTGCCAGCAGCTCCTGGACAGGGAGAGCTGGCTACACCTTC.